This T cell receptor beta chain was documented in a study of radiotherapy plus CTLA-4 blockade in lung cancer. TCRdb's copy holds only in-frame clones and misses some; the assay was immunoSEQ multiplex PCR. The table lists around 44,000 clones, 86% of them singletons. Germline CDR1 and CDR2: LGHNA and YSLEER. The CDR3 runs 17 residues. Trimming removed 0 bases from V and 8 bases from J, with 20 bases in between. The source is a human donor with non-small cell lung cancer that progressed on radiotherapy plus ipilimumab. Some clones in this sample may be carry-over from other donors' samples. The chain links TRBV4-3 to TRBJ2-1, with D maybe TRBD2 (6 bases). The input for sequencing was peripheral blood, taken from a patient treated with radiotherapy plus ipilimumab. In nucleotides, the CDR3 is TGCGCCAGCAGCCAAGAACTCACCACGGGGGTGGGGGATGAGCAGTTCTTC. This encodes CASSQELTTGVGDEQFF.